These 27 T cell receptor beta chains originate from one sample sequenced in a study of cytomegalovirus exposure and HLA in healthy donors. Only in-frame clones appear in the TCRdb table, and some are missing; sequencing was by immunoSEQ multiplex PCR. Here the sample spans 90,000 to 120,000 clones, almost 96% being singletons. Sequencing input: PBMCs. These TCRs come from a woman between 18 and 29 years old in good health and CMV-seronegative.

CDR3 in DNA: TGTGCCAGCAGCTATGCCCGGGTTGGGACTGAAGCTTTCTTT. This translates into CASSYARVGTEAFF. The genes are TRBV9 and TRBJ1-1; D unresolved. Germline CDR1 reads SGDLS; CDR2 reads YYNGEE. The CDR3 has 14 residues. The V gene lost 4 bases and the J gene lost 5 bases, with 15 bases spanning the gap.

The chain uses TRBV6-5 and TRBJ2-5; D is possibly TRBD1 (5 bases). Trimming cost V 7 bases and J 2 bases, with 14 bases left between them. Looked up from germline, CDR1 is MNHEY and CDR2 is SVGAGI. This CDR3 is built from 14 residues. The CDR3 DNA reads as TGTGCCAGCATGCCCCAGGGCGCGCAAGAGACCCAGTACTTC. Its translation: CASMPQGAQETQYF.

This clone was found once. This sequence joins TRBV9 and TRBJ1-2, with 8 bases lining up with TRBD1. The trim removed 0 bases at V and 6 bases at J, leaving 7 bases unmatched. CDR1 and CDR2 from the germline V gene are SGDLS and YYNGEE. The CDR3 consists of 15 residues. Written as DNA, the CDR3 is TGTGCCAGCAGCGTAGCTTACGGACAGGGCAATGGCTACACCTTC. Translating gives CASSVAYGQGNGYTF.

The V gene is TRBV11-2, the J gene TRBJ2-1, with 7 bases that match TRBD1. The junction had 9 bases not matched to a gene; V was cut back by 5 bases and J by 5 bases. CDR1 and CDR2 from the germline V gene are SGHAT and FQNNGV. This CDR3 comprises 15 residues. The CDR3 DNA sequence: TGTGCCAGCAGCAATAAGGAGACAGGGAACAATGAGCAGTTCTTC. It yields the protein CASSNKETGNNEQFF.

V usage is TRBV6-5 and J usage is TRBJ2-7; D not resolved. This CDR3 region has 13 residues. The V end lost 6 bases, the J end lost 5 bases, and 14 bases lay between the germline ends. Per germline, CDR1 MNHEY and CDR2 SVGAGI. CDR3 residues: CASRGLLRNEQYF. The CDR3 DNA follows: TGTGCCAGCAGGGGTCTCCTCAGGAACGAGCAGTACTTC.

The chain links TRBV6-1 to TRBJ1-1, with TRBD1 matching over 7 bases. The germline CDR1 and CDR2 sequences are MNHNS and SASEGT. V lost 6 bases to trimming and J lost 5 bases; unmatched junction nucleotides: 6. The CDR3 is made up of 13 amino acids. CDR3 DNA: TGTGCCAGCAGGGAGACAGGGCTAACTGAAGCTTTCTTT. Translation: CASRETGLTEAFF.

This clone was picked up a small number of times. The chain has TRBV7-2 and TRBJ2-2; possibly TRBD1 for D (6 bases). This CDR3 has 14 amino acids. Deletions cut 5 bases from V and 4 bases from J, with 11 bases between. From germline, CDR1 is SGHTA and CDR2 FQGNSA. CDR3 protein: CASSPGVVTGELFF. The CDR3 bases are TGTGCCAGCAGCCCAGGGGTGGTCACCGGGGAGCTGTTTTTT.

The rearrangement uses TRBV5-1 and TRBJ2-5; no clear D gene. The CDR3 runs 14 residues. The germline gives CDR1 SGHRS, CDR2 YFSETQ. The V and J ends lost 0 bases and 1 base respectively, with 7 bases between them. Here the CDR3 DNA reads TGCGCCAGCAGCTTGGATCGGAGCCAAGAGACCCAGTACTTC. Translating it yields CASSLDRSQETQYF. The whole variable domain, remainder taken from reference TRBV5-1 and TRBJ2-5, is KAGVTQTPRYLIKTRGQQVTLSCSPISGHRSVSWYQQTPGQGLQFLFEYFSETQRNKGNFPGRFSGRQFSNSRSEMNVSTLELGDSALYLCASSLDRSQETQYFGPGTRLLVL.

This chain joins TRBV18 and TRBJ2-2, with 9 bases fitting TRBD1. The CDR3 runs 14 residues. Germline V gene lookup returns CDR1 KGHSH and CDR2 LQKENI. Trimming removed 4 bases from V and 6 bases from J; junction bases left unmatched: 3. CDR3 protein: CASSRTGDAGELFF. The CDR3 DNA reads as TGTGCCAGCTCACGGACAGGGGACGCCGGGGAGCTGTTTTTT.

The chain combines TRBV6-5 with TRBJ1-2, with 7 bases lining up with TRBD1. Germline V lookup: CDR1 MNHEY, CDR2 SVGAGI. J was trimmed by 7 bases and V by 5 bases; bases with no gene match: 7. The CDR3 is 13 residues long. The CDR3 DNA reads TGTGCCAGCAGTGGACAGGACTCGGGTGGCTACACCTTC. Translation: CASSGQDSGGYTF.

The chain uses TRBV5-1 and TRBJ2-2, with 7 bases fitting TRBD2. Germline CDR1 is SGHRS and CDR2 is YFSETQ. This CDR3 is built from 16 residues. V lost 0 bases, J lost 3 bases, and 5 bases stayed unmatched. CDR3 sequence (DNA): TGCGCCAGCAGCTTGGGGCCTCGGGGGGACACCGGGGAGCTGTTTTTT. The encoded protein is CASSLGPRGDTGELFF.

The chain combines TRBV25-1 with TRBJ1-1; D remains unclear. V was shortened by 2 bases and J by 2 bases, with 15 bases between the two germline ends. Germline CDR1 is MGHDK and CDR2 is SYGVNS. The CDR3 length is 16 residues. CDR3 bases: TGTGCCAGCAGTGAAAGCTGGCCAAGACAAAACACTGAAGCTTTCTTT. Residues: CASSESWPRQNTEAFF.

The genes are TRBV5-1 and TRBJ2-1; 11 positions agree with TRBD2. Trimming took 0 bases from V and 6 from J; bases not matched to a gene: 5. The CDR3 length is 16 residues. Germline CDR1 and CDR2: SGHRS and YFSETQ. DNA of the CDR3: TGCGCCAGCAGCTTGGCCACTAGCGGGGGCGTCAATGAGCAGTTCTTC. It codes for CASSLATSGGVNEQFF.

The chain couples TRBV10-2 to TRBJ2-1; TRBD2 aligns across 9 bases. From germline, CDR1 is WSHSY and CDR2 SAAADI. With 6 bases clipped from V and 4 bases from J, the junction kept 19 bases outside the gene matches. CDR3 length: 19 amino acids. As DNA, the CDR3 is TGCGCCAGCAGCGGGGGGAGTTTTCAGAGCGGGGGGTTATACAATGAGCAGTTCTTC. Its protein product is CASSGGSFQSGGLYNEQFF.

Only one count was recorded for this clone. The chain couples TRBV6-5 to TRBJ1-1; D gene uncertain. V gave up 6 bases and J gave up 5 bases, with 7 bases separating them. Per the germline V gene, CDR1 is MNHEY and CDR2 is SVGAGI. The CDR3 has 11 residues. DNA for the CDR3: TGTGCCAGCAGGAGAGCAACTGAAGCTTTCTTT. Protein product: CASRRATEAFF.

This chain uses TRBV27 with TRBJ2-2; 11 bases line up with TRBD2. CDR1 is MNHEY, CDR2 SMNVEV, per germline (reference sequence). The CDR3 sequence is 17 residues long. The V gene end was trimmed by 5 bases and the J gene end by 4 bases; junction bases not matched to a gene: 9. The CDR3 sequence: CASSVIAGGGGTGELFF. DNA of the CDR3: TGTGCCAGCAGTGTGATAGCGGGGGGGGGAGGCACCGGGGAGCTGTTTTTT.

The sample holds one count of this clone. This rearrangement joins TRBV2 to TRBJ2-2; 7 nucleotides agree with TRBD2. V was clipped by 3 bases and J by 6 bases; unmatched bases: 4. This CDR3 region has 14 residues. From germline, CDR1 is SNHLY and CDR2 FYNNEI. Here the CDR3 reads CASSEWGGAGELFF. The DNA of the CDR3 is TGTGCCAGCAGTGAGTGGGGGGGAGCCGGGGAGCTGTTTTTT.

The count of this clone is one. This rearrangement joins TRBV30 to TRBJ2-3; D possibly corresponds to TRBD1 (5 bases). The CDR3 is 14 residues long. Germline lookup yields CDR1 GTSNPN and CDR2 SVGIG (reference sequence). The V gene lost 3 bases and the J gene lost 4 bases, with 14 bases spanning the gap. In DNA, the CDR3 is TGTGCCTGGAGGGTGGCAGGGATGGCAGATACGCAGTATTTT. Translating it yields CAWRVAGMADTQYF.

This chain links TRBV29-1 with TRBJ2-3; TRBD2 matches 11 bases. V shed 5 bases and J 4 bases; nucleotides not matched to a gene: 5. The CDR3 length is 14 residues. CDR1 is SQVTM, CDR2 ANQGSEA, per germline. CDR3: CSVLLAGESDTQYF. The CDR3 nucleotides are TGCAGCGTTCTACTAGCGGGGGAGTCAGATACGCAGTATTTT.

The rearrangement joins TRBV5-6 to TRBJ1-2; no clear D. The CDR3 is made up of 16 amino acids. Germline assignment: CDR1 SGHDT and CDR2 YYEEEE. The V end lost 4 bases, the J end lost 7 bases, and 23 bases lay between the germline ends. The CDR3 DNA reads as TGTGCCAGCAGCCACTCCATCCGGTTCGCGCGGGGTGGCTACACCTTC. It yields the protein CASSHSIRFARGGYTF. The entire variable domain, with the rest obtained from reference TRBV5-6 and TRBJ1-2, is as follows: DAGVTQSPTHLIKTRGQQVTLRCSPKSGHDTVSWYQQALGQGPQFIFQYYEEEERQRGNFPDRFSGHQFPNYSSELNVNALLLGDSALYLCASSHSIRFARGGYTFGSGTRLTVV.

The gene calls are TRBV4-1 and TRBJ1-1; a weak D match, TRBD1 (6 bases). Germline V gene sequence: CDR1 MGHRA, CDR2 YSYEKL. This CDR3 spans 17 amino acids. Trimming removed 1 base from V and 0 bases from J, with 15 bases in between. In DNA, the CDR3 is TGCGCCAGCAGCCAAGGATTGAGGACAGCAATGAACACTGAAGCTTTCTTT. Amino acid sequence: CASSQGLRTAMNTEAFF.

This rearrangement joins TRBV6-1 to TRBJ2-6, with D tentatively TRBD1 (5 bases). V shed 6 bases and J shed 3 bases, with 12 bases lying between them. This CDR3 spans 15 amino acids. Germline CDR1 MNHNS, CDR2 SASEGT. CDR3 loop: CASRPAGNGANVLTF. The CDR3 coding sequence is TGTGCCAGCAGGCCGGCAGGGAATGGGGCCAACGTCCTGACTTTC.

The rearrangement joins TRBV2 to TRBJ1-5; D is perhaps TRBD1 (6 bases). Trimming left V 8 bases short and J 6 bases short, with 14 bases between. Per the germline V gene, CDR1 is SNHLY and CDR2 is FYNNEI. The CDR3 totals 13 residues. CDR3 loop: CASGEQGIQPQHF. For the CDR3, the DNA is TGTGCCAGCGGGGAACAGGGAATTCAGCCCCAGCATTTT.

The count of this clone is one. The chain has TRBV10-3 and TRBJ1-3; D is perhaps TRBD1 (5 bases). Germline V gene lookup returns CDR1 ENHRY and CDR2 SYGVKD. Trimming cost V 2 bases and J 4 bases, with 6 bases left between them. The CDR3 loop spans 13 amino acids. CDR3 loop: CAISEDSGNTIYF. The CDR3 bases are TGTGCCATCAGTGAGGACAGCGGAAACACCATATATTTT.

The chain is built from TRBV20-1 and TRBJ1-2, with D maybe TRBD1 (6 bases). CDR1 DFQATT and CDR2 SNEGSKA come from the germline V gene (reference sequence). The CDR3 has 10 amino acids. The CDR3 nucleotides are TGCAGCAGGGGTGACTATGGCTACACCTTC. It codes for CSRGDYGYTF.

The CDR3 DNA is TGTGCCAGCAGCTTAGGAGCGGGGGGCACAGATACGCAGTATTTT. Residues: CASSLGAGGTDTQYF. V is TRBV7-9 and J is TRBJ2-3, with 8 bases aligning to TRBD2. V lost 1 base to trimming and J lost 1 base; unmatched junction nucleotides: 1. The CDR3 consists of 15 residues. CDR1 SEHNR and CDR2 FQNEAQ come from the germline V gene (reference sequence).

The CDR3 sequence is CASSVAGGLQYTEAFF. CDR3 nucleotide sequence: TGTGCCAGCAGCGTAGCGGGGGGCTTACAGTACACTGAAGCTTTCTTT. This chain connects TRBV9 to TRBJ1-1, with a weak D call TRBD1 (6 bases). The CDR3 totals 16 residues. The germline CDR1 and CDR2 sequences are SGDLS and YYNGEE. Trimming took off 0 bases at V and 3 bases at J, with 15 bases between the two ends.